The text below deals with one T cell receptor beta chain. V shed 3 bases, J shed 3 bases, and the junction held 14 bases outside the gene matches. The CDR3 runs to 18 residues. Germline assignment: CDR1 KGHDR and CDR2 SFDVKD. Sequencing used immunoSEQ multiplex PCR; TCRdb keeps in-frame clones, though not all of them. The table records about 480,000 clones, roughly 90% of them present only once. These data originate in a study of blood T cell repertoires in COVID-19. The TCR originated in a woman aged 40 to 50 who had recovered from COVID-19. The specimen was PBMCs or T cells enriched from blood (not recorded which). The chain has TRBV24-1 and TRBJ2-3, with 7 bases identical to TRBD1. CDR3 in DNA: TGTGCCACCAGTGATGCCTACCCCAGGGGGAGCTCGACAGATACGCAGTATTTT. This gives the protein CATSDAYPRGSSTDTQYF.